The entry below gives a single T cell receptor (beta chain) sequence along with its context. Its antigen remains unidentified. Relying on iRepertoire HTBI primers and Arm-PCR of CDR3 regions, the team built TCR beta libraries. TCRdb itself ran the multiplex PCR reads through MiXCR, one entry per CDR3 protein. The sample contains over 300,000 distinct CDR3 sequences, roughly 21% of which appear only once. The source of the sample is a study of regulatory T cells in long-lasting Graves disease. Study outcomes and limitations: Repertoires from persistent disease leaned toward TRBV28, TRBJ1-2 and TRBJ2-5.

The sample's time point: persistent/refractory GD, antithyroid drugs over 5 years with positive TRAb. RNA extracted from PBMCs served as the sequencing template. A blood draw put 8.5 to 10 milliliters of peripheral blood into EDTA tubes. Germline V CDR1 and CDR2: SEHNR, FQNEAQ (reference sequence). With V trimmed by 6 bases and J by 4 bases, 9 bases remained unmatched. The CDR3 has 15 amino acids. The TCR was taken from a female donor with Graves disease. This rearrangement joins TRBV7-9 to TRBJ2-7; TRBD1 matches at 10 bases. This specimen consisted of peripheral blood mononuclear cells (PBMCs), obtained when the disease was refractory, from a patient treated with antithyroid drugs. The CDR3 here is CASSHNRDRGYEQYF. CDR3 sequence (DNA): TGTGCCAGCAGTCACAATCGGGACAGGGGTTACGAGCAGTACTTC. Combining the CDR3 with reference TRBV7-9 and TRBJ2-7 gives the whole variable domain DTGVSQNPRHKITKRGQNVTFRCDPISEHNRLYWYRQTLGQGPEFLTYFQNEAQLEKSRLLSDRFSAERPKGSFSTLEIQRTEQGDSAMYLCASSHNRDRGYEQYFGPGTRLTVT.